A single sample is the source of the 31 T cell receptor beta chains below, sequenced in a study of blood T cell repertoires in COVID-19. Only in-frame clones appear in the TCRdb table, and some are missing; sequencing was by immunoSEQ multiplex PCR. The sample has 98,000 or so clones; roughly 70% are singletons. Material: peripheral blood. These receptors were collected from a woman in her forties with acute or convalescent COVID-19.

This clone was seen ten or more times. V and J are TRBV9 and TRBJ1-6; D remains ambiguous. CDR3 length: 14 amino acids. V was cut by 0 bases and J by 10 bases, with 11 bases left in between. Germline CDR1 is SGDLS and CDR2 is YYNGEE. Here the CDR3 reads CASSVGGSGSPLHF. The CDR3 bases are TGTGCCAGCAGCGTAGGTGGATCGGGGTCACCCCTCCACTTT. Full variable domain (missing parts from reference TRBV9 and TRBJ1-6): DSGVTQTPKHLITATGQRVTLRCSPRSGDLSVYWYQQSLDQGLQFLIQYYNGEERAKGNILERFSAQQFPDLHSELNLSSLELGDSALYFCASSVGGSGSPLHFGNGTRLTVT.

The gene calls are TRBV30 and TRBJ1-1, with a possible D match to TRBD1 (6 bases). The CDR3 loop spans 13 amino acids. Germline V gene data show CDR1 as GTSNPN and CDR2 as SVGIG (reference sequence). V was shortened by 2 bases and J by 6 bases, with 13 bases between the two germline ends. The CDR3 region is CAWSRQQGSEAFF. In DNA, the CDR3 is TGTGCCTGGAGTAGGCAACAGGGATCTGAAGCTTTCTTT.

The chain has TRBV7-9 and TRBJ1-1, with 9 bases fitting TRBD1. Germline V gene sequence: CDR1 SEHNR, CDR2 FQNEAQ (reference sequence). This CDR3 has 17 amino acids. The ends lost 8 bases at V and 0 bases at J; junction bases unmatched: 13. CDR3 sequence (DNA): TGTGCCAGCGCTAGGGGGGACAGGGACGCCTTGAACACTGAAGCTTTCTTT. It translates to CASARGDRDALNTEAFF.

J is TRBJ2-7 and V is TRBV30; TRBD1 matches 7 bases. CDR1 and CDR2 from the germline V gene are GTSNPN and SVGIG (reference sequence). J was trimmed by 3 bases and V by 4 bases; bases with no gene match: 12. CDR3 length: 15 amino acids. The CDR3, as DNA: TGTGCCTGGACCCCTAAACAGGGGCCTCACTACGAGCAGTACTTC. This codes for CAWTPKQGPHYEQYF.

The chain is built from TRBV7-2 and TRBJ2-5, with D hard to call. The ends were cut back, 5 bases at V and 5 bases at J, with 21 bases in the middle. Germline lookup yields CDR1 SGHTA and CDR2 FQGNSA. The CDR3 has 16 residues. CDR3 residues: CASSRLGYPPSETQYF. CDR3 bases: TGTGCCAGCAGCCGGCTAGGCTACCCCCCTTCGGAGACCCAGTACTTC.

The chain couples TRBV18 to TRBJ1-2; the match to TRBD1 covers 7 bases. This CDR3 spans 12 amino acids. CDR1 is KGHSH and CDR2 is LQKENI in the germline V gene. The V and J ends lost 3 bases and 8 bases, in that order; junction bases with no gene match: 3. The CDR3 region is CASSPQGEGYTF. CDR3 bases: TGTGCCAGCTCACCCCAGGGGGAAGGCTACACCTTC.

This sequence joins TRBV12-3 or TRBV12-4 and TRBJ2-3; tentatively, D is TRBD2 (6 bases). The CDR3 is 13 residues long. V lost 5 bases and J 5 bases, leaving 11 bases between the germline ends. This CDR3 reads CASSEWGVDTQYF. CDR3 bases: TGTGCCAGCAGTGAATGGGGGGTAGATACGCAGTATTTT.

CDR3 coding DNA: TGTGCCAGCAGAGCACAGCAGACCTCCTACGAGCAGTACTTC. Its translation is CASRAQQTSYEQYF. This chain joins TRBV2 and TRBJ2-7; D is unclear. V was cut by 6 bases and J by 0 bases, with 12 bases left in between. This CDR3 contains 14 residues. Germline V CDR1 and CDR2: SNHLY, FYNNEI.

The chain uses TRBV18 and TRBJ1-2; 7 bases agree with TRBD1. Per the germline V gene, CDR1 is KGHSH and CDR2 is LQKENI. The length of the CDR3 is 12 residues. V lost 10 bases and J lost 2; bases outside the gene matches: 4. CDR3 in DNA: TGTGCCACCCAACAGGGGAACTATGGCTACACCTTC. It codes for CATQQGNYGYTF. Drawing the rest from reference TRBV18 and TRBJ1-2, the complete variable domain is NAGVMQNPRHLVRRRGQEARLRCSPMKGHSHVYWYRQLPEEGLKFMVYLQKENIIDESGMPKERFSAEFPKEGPSILRIQQVVRGDSAAYFCATQQGNYGYTFGSGTRLTVV.

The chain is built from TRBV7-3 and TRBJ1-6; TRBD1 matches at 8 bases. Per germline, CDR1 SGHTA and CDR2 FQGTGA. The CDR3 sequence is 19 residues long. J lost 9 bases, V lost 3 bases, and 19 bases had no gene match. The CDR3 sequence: CASSFFRDRRLQESSPLHF. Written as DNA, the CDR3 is TGTGCCAGCAGCTTTTTTAGGGACAGGAGGCTACAGGAGAGTTCACCCCTCCACTTT.

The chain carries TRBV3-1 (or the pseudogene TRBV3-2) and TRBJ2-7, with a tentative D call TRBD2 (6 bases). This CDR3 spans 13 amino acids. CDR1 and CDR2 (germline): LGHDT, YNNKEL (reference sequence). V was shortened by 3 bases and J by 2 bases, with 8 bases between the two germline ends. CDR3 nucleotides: TGTGCCAGCAGCCAGGGGGGACCCTACGAGCAGTACTTC. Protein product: CASSQGGPYEQYF.

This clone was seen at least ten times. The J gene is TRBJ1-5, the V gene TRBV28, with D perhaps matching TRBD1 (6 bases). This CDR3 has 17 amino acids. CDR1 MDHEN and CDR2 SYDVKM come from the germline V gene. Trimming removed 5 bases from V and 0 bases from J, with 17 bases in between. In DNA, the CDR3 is TGTGCCAGCAGTCGGGGCAGGGGAAAATATAGCAATCAGCCCCAGCATTTT. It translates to CASSRGRGKYSNQPQHF.

The CDR3 is CATGAPPGLAGVGTDTQYF. The CDR3 nucleotides are TGTGCCACCGGGGCCCCTCCGGGACTAGCGGGGGTTGGGACAGATACGCAGTATTTT. The rearrangement links TRBV27 to TRBJ2-3; TRBD2 agrees at 14 bases. This CDR3 contains 19 residues. J was trimmed by 3 bases and V by 10 bases; bases with no gene match: 18. Germline assignment: CDR1 MNHEY and CDR2 SMNVEV (reference sequence).

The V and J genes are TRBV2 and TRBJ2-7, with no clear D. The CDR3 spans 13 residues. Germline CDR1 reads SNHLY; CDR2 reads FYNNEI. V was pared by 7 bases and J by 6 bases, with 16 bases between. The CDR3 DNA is TGTGCCAGCACCTATGCCCCACAGCCCGAGCAGTACTTC. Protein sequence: CASTYAPQPEQYF.

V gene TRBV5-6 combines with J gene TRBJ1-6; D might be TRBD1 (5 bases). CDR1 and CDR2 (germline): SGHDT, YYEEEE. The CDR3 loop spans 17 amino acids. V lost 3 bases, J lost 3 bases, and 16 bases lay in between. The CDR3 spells CASSSGEGRNYNSPLHF. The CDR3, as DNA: TGTGCCAGCAGCTCCGGGGAGGGACGAAACTATAATTCACCCCTCCACTTT.

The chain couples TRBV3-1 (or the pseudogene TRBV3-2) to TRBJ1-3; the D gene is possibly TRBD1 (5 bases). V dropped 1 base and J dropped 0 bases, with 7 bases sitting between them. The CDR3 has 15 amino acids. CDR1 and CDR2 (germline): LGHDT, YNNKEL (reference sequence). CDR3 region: CASSQGGSSGNTIYF. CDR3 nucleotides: TGTGCCAGCAGCCAAGGGGGCTCCTCTGGAAACACCATATATTTT.

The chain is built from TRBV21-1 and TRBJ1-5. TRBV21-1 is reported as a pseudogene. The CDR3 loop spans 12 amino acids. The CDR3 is CASSNANQPQHF. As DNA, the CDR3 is TGTGCCAGCAGCAACGCGAATCAGCCCCAGCATTTT.

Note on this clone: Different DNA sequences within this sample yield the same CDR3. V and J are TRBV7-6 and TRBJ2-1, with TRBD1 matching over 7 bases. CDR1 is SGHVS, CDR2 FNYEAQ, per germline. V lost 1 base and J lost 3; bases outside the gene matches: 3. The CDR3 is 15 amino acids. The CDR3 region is CASSLGQGDYNEQFF. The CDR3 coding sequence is TGTGCCAGCAGCTTAGGGCAGGGGGACTACAATGAGCAGTTCTTC.

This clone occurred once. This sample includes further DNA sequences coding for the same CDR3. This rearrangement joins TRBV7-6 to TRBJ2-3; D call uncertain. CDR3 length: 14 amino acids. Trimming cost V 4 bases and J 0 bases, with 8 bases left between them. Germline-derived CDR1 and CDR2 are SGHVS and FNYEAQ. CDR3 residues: CASSSRPSTDTQYF. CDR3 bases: TGTGCCAGCAGCTCGAGGCCTAGCACAGATACGCAGTATTTT.

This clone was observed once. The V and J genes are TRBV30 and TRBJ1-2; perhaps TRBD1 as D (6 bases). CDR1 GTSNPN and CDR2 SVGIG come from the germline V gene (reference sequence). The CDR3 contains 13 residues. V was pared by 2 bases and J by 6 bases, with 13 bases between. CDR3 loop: CAWSPTGHDGYTF. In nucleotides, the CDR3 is TGTGCCTGGAGTCCTACAGGGCACGATGGCTACACCTTC.

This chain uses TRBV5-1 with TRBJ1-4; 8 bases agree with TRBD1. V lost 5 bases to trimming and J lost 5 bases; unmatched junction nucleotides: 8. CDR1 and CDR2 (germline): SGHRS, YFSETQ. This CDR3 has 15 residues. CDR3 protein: CASRSTGEGNEKLFF. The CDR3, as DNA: TGCGCCAGCAGATCGACAGGGGAGGGAAATGAAAAACTGTTTTTT.

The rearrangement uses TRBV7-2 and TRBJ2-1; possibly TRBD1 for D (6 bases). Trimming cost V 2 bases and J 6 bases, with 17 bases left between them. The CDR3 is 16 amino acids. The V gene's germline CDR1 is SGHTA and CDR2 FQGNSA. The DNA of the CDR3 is TGTGCCAGCAGCTTATCTTTTACGGCAGGGGTCAATGAGCAGTTCTTC. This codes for CASSLSFTAGVNEQFF.

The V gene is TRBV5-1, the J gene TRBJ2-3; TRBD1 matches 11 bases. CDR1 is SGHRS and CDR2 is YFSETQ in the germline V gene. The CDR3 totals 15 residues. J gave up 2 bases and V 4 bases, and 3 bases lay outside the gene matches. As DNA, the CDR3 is TGCGCCAGCAGCGGACAGGGGGCAGACACAGATACGCAGTATTTT. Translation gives CASSGQGADTDTQYF. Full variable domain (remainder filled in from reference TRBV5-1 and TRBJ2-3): KAGVTQTPRYLIKTRGQQVTLSCSPISGHRSVSWYQQTPGQGLQFLFEYFSETQRNKGNFPGRFSGRQFSNSRSEMNVSTLELGDSALYLCASSGQGADTDTQYFGPGTRLTVL.

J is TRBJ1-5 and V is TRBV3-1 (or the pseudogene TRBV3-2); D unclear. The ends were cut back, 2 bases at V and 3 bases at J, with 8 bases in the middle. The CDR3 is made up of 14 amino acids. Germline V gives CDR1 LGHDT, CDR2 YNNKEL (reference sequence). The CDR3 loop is CASSQSTLNQPQHF. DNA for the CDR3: TGTGCCAGCAGCCAAAGCACCCTCAATCAGCCCCAGCATTTT.

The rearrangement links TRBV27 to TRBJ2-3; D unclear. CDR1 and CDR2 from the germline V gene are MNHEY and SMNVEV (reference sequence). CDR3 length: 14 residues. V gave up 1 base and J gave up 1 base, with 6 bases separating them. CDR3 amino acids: CASSLWARTDTQYF. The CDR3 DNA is TGTGCCAGCAGTTTATGGGCCCGCACAGATACGCAGTATTTT.

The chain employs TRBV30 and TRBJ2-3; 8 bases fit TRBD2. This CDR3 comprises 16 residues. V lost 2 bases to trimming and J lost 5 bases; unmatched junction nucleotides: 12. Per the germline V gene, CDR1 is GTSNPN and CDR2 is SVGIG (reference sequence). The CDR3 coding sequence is TGTGCCTGGAGTAACCCCCGGCGGGGGGCGAAAGATACGCAGTATTTT. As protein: CAWSNPRRGAKDTQYF.

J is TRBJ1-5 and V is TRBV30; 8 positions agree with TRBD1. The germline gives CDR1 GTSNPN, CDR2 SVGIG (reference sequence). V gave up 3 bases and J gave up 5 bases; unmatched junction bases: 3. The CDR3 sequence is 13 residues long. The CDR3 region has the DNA TGTGCCTGGAGCTCAGGGGGCGATCAGCCCCAGCATTTT. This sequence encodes CAWSSGGDQPQHF.

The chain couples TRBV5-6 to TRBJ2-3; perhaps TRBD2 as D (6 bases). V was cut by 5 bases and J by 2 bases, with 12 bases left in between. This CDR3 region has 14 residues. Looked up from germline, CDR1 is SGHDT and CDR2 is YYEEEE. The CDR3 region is CASREGPHTDTQYF. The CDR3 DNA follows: TGTGCCAGCAGGGAGGGACCGCACACAGATACGCAGTATTTT. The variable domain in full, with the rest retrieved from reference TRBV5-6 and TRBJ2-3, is DAGVTQSPTHLIKTRGQQVTLRCSPKSGHDTVSWYQQALGQGPQFIFQYYEEEERQRGNFPDRFSGHQFPNYSSELNVNALLLGDSALYLCASREGPHTDTQYFGPGTRLTVL.

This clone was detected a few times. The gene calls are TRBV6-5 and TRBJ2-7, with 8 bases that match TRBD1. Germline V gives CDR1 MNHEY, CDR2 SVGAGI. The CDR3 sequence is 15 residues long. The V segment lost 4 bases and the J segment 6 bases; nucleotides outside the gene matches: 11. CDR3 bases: TGTGCCAGCAGTTTCGGACAGGGCCACATACTCGAGCAGTACTTC. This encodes CASSFGQGHILEQYF.

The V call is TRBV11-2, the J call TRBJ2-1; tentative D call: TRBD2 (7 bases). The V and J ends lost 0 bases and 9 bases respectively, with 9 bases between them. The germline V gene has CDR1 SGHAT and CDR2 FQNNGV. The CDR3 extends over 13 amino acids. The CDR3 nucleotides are TGTGCCAGCAGCTTAGAGGGGGGGGCTGAGCAGTTCTTC. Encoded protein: CASSLEGGAEQFF.

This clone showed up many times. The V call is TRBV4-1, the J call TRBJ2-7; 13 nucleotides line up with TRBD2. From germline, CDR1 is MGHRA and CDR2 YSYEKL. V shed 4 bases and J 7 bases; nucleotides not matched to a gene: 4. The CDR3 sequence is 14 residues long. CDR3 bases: TGCGCCAGCAGCCCCGGACTAGCGGGGGTTGAGCAGTACTTC. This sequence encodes CASSPGLAGVEQYF.